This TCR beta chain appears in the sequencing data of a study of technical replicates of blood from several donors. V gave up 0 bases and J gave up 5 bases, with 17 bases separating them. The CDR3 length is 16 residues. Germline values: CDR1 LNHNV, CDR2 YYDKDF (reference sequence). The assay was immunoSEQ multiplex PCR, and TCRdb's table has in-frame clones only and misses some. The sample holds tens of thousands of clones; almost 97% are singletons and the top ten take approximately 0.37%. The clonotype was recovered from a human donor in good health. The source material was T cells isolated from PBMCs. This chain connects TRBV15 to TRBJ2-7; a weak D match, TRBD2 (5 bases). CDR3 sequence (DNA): TGTGCCACCAGCAGAGAAAGATCGGGGAGTTTGAACGAGCAGTACTTC. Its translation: CATSRERSGSLNEQYF.